One and the same sample provided the 10 T cell receptor beta chains below, sequenced in a study of CXCR3-negative and CXCR3-positive naive CD8 T cells. Study outcomes and limitations: A higher hydrophobicity marked the TRB CDR3s of CXCR3-positive naive cells versus CXCR3-negative naive cells.

Researchers prepared the TRB cDNA libraries using 5' RACE with UMI labels. TCRdb re-called the 5' RACE reads, yielding one record per CDR3 amino acid sequence without DNA. Its listing shows 150,000 to 160,000 distinct CDR3 sequences. These receptors lack a known antigen. The material sequenced was naive CXCR3+ CD8+ T cells from blood. Subset: CD45RO-CCR7+CD27+CD95- naive CD8+ T cells expressing CXCR3 (TNR3+). All receptors derive from a human donor in good health. Some clones in this sample may be carry-over from other donors' samples.

The genes are TRBV12-3 or TRBV12-4 and TRBJ2-2; the TCRdb call, TRBD1, lacks DNA for checking. CDR3 length: 15 amino acids. The CDR3 sequence: CASSQTGQNTGELFF.

The chain recombines TRBV30 with TRBJ1-1. The CDR3 contains 13 residues. The germline gives CDR1 GTSNPN, CDR2 SVGIG (reference sequence). CDR3 in amino acids: CAWTEGLRTEAFF.

V gene TRBV7-9 combines with J gene TRBJ2-4. Germline loops: CDR1 SEHNR, CDR2 FQNEAQ (reference sequence). The CDR3 consists of 16 residues. The CDR3 here is CASSSPAWGTENIQYF.

J is TRBJ1-1 and V is TRBV6-5; TCRdb returns TRBD1, unconfirmable since there is no DNA. CDR1 is MNHEY, CDR2 SVGAGI, per germline. The CDR3 has 17 amino acids. Here the CDR3 reads CASSRPGQGPLNTEAFF.

Here the CDR3 reads CASSPGRAEQYF. The chain uses TRBV5-6 and TRBJ2-7; without DNA, the TCRdb call of TRBD1 cannot be checked. Germline V CDR1 and CDR2: SGHDT, YYEEEE. The CDR3 extends over 12 amino acids.

This chain joins TRBV29-1 and TRBJ2-3; TCRdb proposes TRBD1, but this gene call is untestable without DNA. Germline-derived CDR1 and CDR2 are SQVTM and ANQGSEA. This CDR3 is built from 17 residues. CDR3 loop: CSVGPAVIRSSTDTQYF.

This chain links TRBV19 with TRBJ2-7. This CDR3 is built from 13 residues. Germline V lookup: CDR1 LNHDA, CDR2 SQIVND (reference sequence). The CDR3 here is CASSIPSSYEQYF.

This rearrangement joins TRBV5-1 to TRBJ2-7; TCRdb's D call of TRBD2 is untestable without DNA. This CDR3 has 14 residues. Germline V gene data show CDR1 as SGHRS and CDR2 as YFSETQ. The CDR3 region is CASSFFAGGYEQYF. The whole variable domain, remainder taken from reference TRBV5-1 and TRBJ2-7, is KAGVTQTPRYLIKTRGQQVTLSCSPISGHRSVSWYQQTPGQGLQFLFEYFSETQRNKGNFPGRFSGRQFSNSRSEMNVSTLELGDSALYLCASSFFAGGYEQYFGPGTRLTVT.

The V call is TRBV9, the J call TRBJ2-3; TCRdb calls TRBD2, which cannot be checked without DNA. CDR1 is SGDLS and CDR2 is YYNGEE in the germline V gene. CDR3 length equals 17 residues. The CDR3 reads CASSAFGLAGEGDTQYF. The whole variable domain, remainder taken from reference TRBV9 and TRBJ2-3, is DSGVTQTPKHLITATGQRVTLRCSPRSGDLSVYWYQQSLDQGLQFLIQYYNGEERAKGNILERFSAQQFPDLHSELNLSSLELGDSALYFCASSAFGLAGEGDTQYFGPGTRLTVL.

The chain combines TRBV9 with TRBJ2-1; TCRdb outputs TRBD1, but without DNA this stays unchecked. This CDR3 region has 13 residues. Germline CDR1 SGDLS, CDR2 YYNGEE. The chain's CDR3 is CASSWDSRNEQFF.